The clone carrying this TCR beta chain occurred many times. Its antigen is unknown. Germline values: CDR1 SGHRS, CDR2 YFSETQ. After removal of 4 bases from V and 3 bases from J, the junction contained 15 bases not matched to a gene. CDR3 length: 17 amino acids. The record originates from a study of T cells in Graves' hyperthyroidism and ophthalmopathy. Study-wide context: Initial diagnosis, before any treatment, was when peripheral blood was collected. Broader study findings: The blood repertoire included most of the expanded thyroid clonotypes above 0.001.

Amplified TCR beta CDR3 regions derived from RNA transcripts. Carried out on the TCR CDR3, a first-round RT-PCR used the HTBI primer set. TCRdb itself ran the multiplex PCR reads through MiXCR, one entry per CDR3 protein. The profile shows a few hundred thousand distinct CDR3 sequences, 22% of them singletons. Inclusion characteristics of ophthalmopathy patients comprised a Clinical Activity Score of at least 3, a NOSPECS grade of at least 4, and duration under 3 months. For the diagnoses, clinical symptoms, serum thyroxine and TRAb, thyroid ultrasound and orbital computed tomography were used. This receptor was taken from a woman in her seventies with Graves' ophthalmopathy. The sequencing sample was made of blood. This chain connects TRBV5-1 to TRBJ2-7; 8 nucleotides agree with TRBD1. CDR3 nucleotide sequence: TGCGCCAGCAGCCTCAACTACGACAGGGGTGTTCACTACGAGCAGTACTTC. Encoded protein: CASSLNYDRGVHYEQYF.